This paragraph reports one TCR beta chain. Its cognate antigen is unknown. This entry is derived from a study of shared clonotypes between healthy human individuals. V gave up 0 bases and J gave up 2 bases; unmatched junction bases: 5. CDR1 and CDR2 (germline): SGHNT, YYREEE (reference sequence). There are 16 residues in the CDR3. Overall study findings and caveats: The four-donor shared clonotypes exceeded non-shared clonotypes in generation probability, with non-shared ones scoring lower.

Positive CCR7 selection of CD45RO-negative cells yielded the naive CD8 cells, and terminally differentiated effector memory CD45RA+ cells were excluded. The assay was immunoSEQ multiplex PCR, and TCRdb's table has in-frame clones only and misses some. The sample holds about 590,000 clones; less than 97% are singletons and the top ten take over 0.09%. This receptor was identified in a woman aged 25 to 39 in good health. The chain uses TRBV5-4 and TRBJ2-7, with 10 bases aligning to TRBD2. The source material was naive CD8+ T cells sorted from blood. Here the CDR3 reads CASSLASGSPAYEQYF. Here the CDR3 DNA reads TGTGCCAGCAGCTTGGCTAGCGGGAGCCCAGCCTACGAGCAGTACTTC.